These 26 T cell receptor beta chains were all obtained from the same sample, sequenced in a study of identical twins. From the 5' RACE reads, TCRdb called clonotypes with MiXCR, one entry per CDR3 protein. The data hold 500,000 to 650,000 distinct CDR3 sequences, with under 8.5% observed a single time. The same sample was also used in a study of yellow fever vaccine responses in identical twins.

The material sequenced was PBMCs. The receptors were gathered from a woman in her late teens or twenties in good health.

This clonotype was observed many times. Here the CDR3 DNA reads TGCAGCGTTGAAAATCCCGGGGAGCTGTTTTTT. Amino acids: CSVENPGELFF. The V and J genes are TRBV29-1 and TRBJ2-2, with D unresolved. Germline CDR1 is SQVTM and CDR2 is ANQGSEA. The CDR3 contains 11 residues. Trimming left V 2 bases short and J 6 bases short, with 4 bases between.

This clonotype was recorded a few times. The chain has TRBV28 and TRBJ1-5; TRBD1 might be the D (5 bases). The CDR3 is 16 amino acids. V was clipped by 1 base and J by 2 bases, with 12 bases between them. Germline V gene sequence: CDR1 MDHEN, CDR2 SYDVKM. CDR3 bases: TGTGCCAGCAGTTTATCGGGTCGGGGGGGCAATCAGCCCCAGCATTTT. This translates into CASSLSGRGGNQPQHF.

The rearrangement joins TRBV3-1 to TRBJ2-2; 12 bases are a match to TRBD1. V trimming: 4 bases; J trimming: 6 bases; junction bases outside the gene matches: 6. The CDR3 consists of 16 residues. Germline lookup yields CDR1 LGHDT and CDR2 YNNKEL (reference sequence). CDR3 DNA: TGTGCCAGCAGCCCTTCCGGGACAGGGGGCTCCGGGGAGCTGTTTTTT. This translates into CASSPSGTGGSGELFF.

This clonotype turned up a few times. This chain uses TRBV20-1 with TRBJ2-3; no clear D. V was trimmed by 3 bases and J by 0 bases, leaving 13 bases between them. The CDR3 contains 15 residues. From germline, CDR1 is DFQATT and CDR2 SNEGSKA (reference sequence). The DNA for the CDR3 is TGCAGTGCTAGCGGCAGGAGCACTAGCACAGATACGCAGTATTTT. It specifies CSASGRSTSTDTQYF.

For this clonotype: A much larger clone sits a single nucleotide away, making a read error possible. The V call is TRBV7-9, the J call TRBJ1-2; 7 positions agree with TRBD1. Germline values: CDR1 SEHNR, CDR2 FQNEAQ (reference sequence). The CDR3 runs to 17 residues. CDR3 DNA: TGTGCCAGCAGCTTAGATGCGACAGGGTTCTTTAACTATGGCTACAACTTC. It yields the protein CASSLDATGFFNYGYNF.

This clonotype was observed at least ten times. The V gene is TRBV12-3 or TRBV12-4, the J gene TRBJ2-1; D remains ambiguous. Between the trimmed V and J ends, which lost 6 bases and 10 bases, there was a span of 10 bases. CDR3 length equals 11 residues. CDR3 bases: TGTGCCAGCAGCCCGAGCCAGGAGCAGTTCTTC. This gives the protein CASSPSQEQFF.

This clonotype was detected many times. The chain has TRBV10-3 and TRBJ2-7; D call uncertain. Trimming stripped 0 bases from V and 3 bases from J, with 9 bases between. The CDR3 has 14 amino acids. The germline V gene has CDR1 ENHRY and CDR2 SYGVKD. The CDR3 here is CAISESPGLYEQYV. The CDR3 bases are TGTGCCATCAGTGAGTCGCCAGGCCTCTACGAGCAGTACGTC.

There are many counts of this clonotype. The CDR3 DNA reads as TGTGCCAGCAGCCTTGGACTACAGTACAATGAGCAGTTCTTC. It encodes CASSLGLQYNEQFF. The chain couples TRBV4-2 to TRBJ2-1; possibly TRBD2 for D (6 bases). CDR1 and CDR2 (germline): LGHNA, YNFKEQ. The V end lost 4 bases, the J end lost 4 bases, and 11 bases lay between the germline ends. This CDR3 comprises 14 residues.

The genes are TRBV28 and TRBJ2-2; 10 bases align to TRBD2. V shed 6 bases, J shed 2 bases, and the junction held 12 bases outside the gene matches. This CDR3 spans 18 amino acids. CDR1 and CDR2 (germline): MDHEN, SYDVKM. CDR3 in DNA: TGTGCCAGCAGAGATCCCAGGACTAGCGGAACAAACACCGGGGAGCTGTTTTTT. It encodes CASRDPRTSGTNTGELFF.

This clonotype was counted many times. The rearrangement links TRBV14 to TRBJ2-3; no definite D call. The CDR3 loop spans 17 amino acids. V shed 4 bases and J shed 2 bases, with 19 bases lying between them. Germline CDR1 and CDR2: SGHDN and FVKESK. The CDR3 spells CASSPYIVGVVTDTQYF. CDR3 bases: TGTGCCAGCAGCCCATATATTGTTGGGGTTGTCACAGATACGCAGTATTTT.

The CDR3 bases are TGCGCCAGCAGCCAAGATCCGGTTCGCACAGATACGCAGTATTTT. Amino acid sequence: CASSQDPVRTDTQYF. The chain employs TRBV4-1 and TRBJ2-3; D unclear. Germline V gives CDR1 MGHRA, CDR2 YSYEKL. V was pared by 0 bases and J by 1 base, with 8 bases between. The CDR3 contains 15 residues.

The sample holds a few counts of this clonotype. J is TRBJ2-1 and V is TRBV7-2; 11 bases agree with TRBD1. Germline values: CDR1 SGHTA, CDR2 FQGNSA. This CDR3 spans 15 amino acids. V was pared by 2 bases and J by 6 bases, with 3 bases of the junction left unmatched. The CDR3 loop is CASSLWDRGTNEQFF. The CDR3 DNA sequence: TGTGCCAGCAGCTTATGGGACAGGGGGACCAATGAGCAGTTCTTC.

This clonotype was seen more than once but under ten times. The V gene is TRBV2, the J gene TRBJ2-7; 9 bases agree with TRBD1. Germline values: CDR1 SNHLY, CDR2 FYNNEI. The V segment lost 6 bases and the J segment 0 bases; nucleotides outside the gene matches: 6. The CDR3 runs to 15 residues. CDR3 sequence reads: CASRTGTGSSYEQYF. CDR3 sequence (DNA): TGTGCCAGCAGGACCGGGACAGGGTCCTCCTACGAGCAGTACTTC.

The table lists this clonotype with a few counts. V usage is TRBV29-1 and J usage is TRBJ1-1; D is undetermined. CDR3 length equals 11 residues. Looked up from germline, CDR1 is SQVTM and CDR2 is ANQGSEA. The V gene lost 8 bases and the J gene lost 1 base, with 8 bases spanning the gap. The CDR3 loop reads CSHTKNTEAFF. The CDR3, as DNA: TGCAGCCACACGAAGAACACTGAAGCTTTCTTT.

The table lists this clonotype with a few counts. This chain uses TRBV29-1 with TRBJ1-2; perhaps TRBD1 as D (5 bases). Germline CDR1 reads SQVTM; CDR2 reads ANQGSEA. The CDR3 contains 13 residues. With 5 bases removed from V and 4 bases from J, the gap between germline ends came to 14 bases. The CDR3 protein is CSVRGEVAYGYTF. CDR3 coding DNA: TGCAGCGTTCGAGGGGAGGTAGCCTATGGCTACACCTTC.

This clonotype turned up a few times. The rearrangement uses TRBV7-9 and TRBJ1-2; 7 positions agree with TRBD1. V lost 11 bases and J lost 4; bases outside the gene matches: 19. The CDR3 spans 16 residues. Germline V lookup: CDR1 SEHNR, CDR2 FQNEAQ (reference sequence). The DNA for the CDR3 is TGTGCCGCAGCAGCCCCCCGACAGGGCACACCCTATGGCTACACCTTC. Amino acid sequence: CAAAAPRQGTPYGYTF.

V usage is TRBV19 and J usage is TRBJ2-5, with 9 bases matching TRBD2. Looked up from germline, CDR1 is LNHDA and CDR2 is SQIVND (reference sequence). With V trimmed by 5 bases and J by 5 bases, 3 bases remained unmatched. CDR3 length equals 13 residues. The CDR3 loop reads CASSSSGVETQYF. CDR3 DNA: TGTGCCAGTAGTTCTAGCGGGGTGGAGACCCAGTACTTC.

The gene calls are TRBV20-1 and TRBJ2-5; D unresolved. Germline CDR1 reads DFQATT; CDR2 reads SNEGSKA (reference sequence). V was pared by 0 bases and J by 3 bases, with 8 bases between. CDR3 length equals 13 residues. In nucleotides, the CDR3 is TGCAGTGCTAGAGATTGGCAGGAAGAGACCCAGTACTTC. Translation: CSARDWQEETQYF.

This clonotype was observed many times. This chain joins TRBV12-3 or TRBV12-4 and TRBJ1-1; 7 bases are a match to TRBD1. The CDR3 is made up of 13 amino acids. V trimming: 6 bases; J trimming: 7 bases; junction bases outside the gene matches: 8. The CDR3 sequence is CASSPRQGGEAFF. For the CDR3, the DNA is TGTGCCAGCAGCCCGCGACAGGGCGGTGAAGCTTTCTTT.

This clonotype was observed a handful of times. The chain joins TRBV5-1 to TRBJ2-3; 8 bases are a match to TRBD1. The J segment lost 5 bases and the V segment lost 3 bases, leaving 8 bases of the junction unmatched. CDR1 SGHRS and CDR2 YFSETQ come from the germline V gene. This CDR3 is built from 15 residues. CDR3 residues: CASSWDRLQGDTQYF. The DNA of the CDR3 is TGCGCCAGCAGCTGGGACAGGCTCCAGGGAGATACGCAGTATTTT.

This clonotype was seen more than once but under ten times. The chain employs TRBV6-1 and TRBJ1-2, with D unclear. The CDR3 has 14 residues. The germline CDR1 and CDR2 sequences are MNHNS and SASEGT. Trimming removed 5 bases from V and 3 bases from J, with 13 bases in between. CDR3 in amino acids: CASSPGGSHYGYTF. CDR3 sequence (DNA): TGTGCCAGCAGTCCCGGAGGGAGTCACTATGGCTACACCTTC.

This clonotype was found many times. V usage is TRBV4-1 and J usage is TRBJ2-3, with 10 nucleotides matching TRBD1. V shed 5 bases and J 4 bases; nucleotides not matched to a gene: 9. Per germline, CDR1 MGHRA and CDR2 YSYEKL. This CDR3 spans 16 amino acids. Written as DNA, the CDR3 is TGCGCCAGCAGCTCGAATCCGGGACAGGGGCCAGATACGCAGTATTTT. Protein sequence: CASSSNPGQGPDTQYF.

In this sample, this clonotype turned up many times. The chain couples TRBV7-9 to TRBJ2-2, with D tentatively TRBD1 (6 bases). There are 12 residues in the CDR3. V lost 6 bases to trimming and J lost 9 bases, with 11 bases between them. Germline V gene data show CDR1 as SEHNR and CDR2 as FQNEAQ (reference sequence). Written as DNA, the CDR3 is TGTGCCAGCAGTCCAGGGGCCAGGGAGCTGTTTTTT. Translated, it gives CASSPGARELFF.

The table lists this clonotype with many counts. This rearrangement joins TRBV28 to TRBJ1-6; no reliable D call. CDR1 is MDHEN and CDR2 is SYDVKM in the germline V gene. The CDR3 extends over 12 amino acids. With 2 bases removed from V and 11 bases from J, the gap between germline ends came to 7 bases. CDR3 protein: CASSLGIAPLHF. In nucleotides, the CDR3 is TGTGCCAGCAGTTTAGGGATTGCACCCCTCCACTTT.

This rearrangement joins TRBV5-1 to TRBJ2-3; a weak D match, TRBD2 (6 bases). This CDR3 has 15 amino acids. Germline V CDR1 and CDR2: SGHRS, YFSETQ. The V gene lost 1 base and the J gene lost 1 base, with 10 bases spanning the gap. CDR3 amino acids: CASSLSPGGTDTQYF. The CDR3 DNA is TGCGCCAGCAGCTTGTCCCCGGGGGGCACAGATACGCAGTATTTT.

In this sample, this clonotype turned up a few times. This sequence joins TRBV12-3 or TRBV12-4 and TRBJ2-1; TRBD2 matches 7 bases. This CDR3 spans 14 amino acids. J gave up 4 bases and V 7 bases, and 7 bases lay outside the gene matches. CDR3 in amino acids: CASNGRGTYNEQFF. The CDR3 region has the DNA TGTGCCAGCAATGGGCGGGGGACGTACAATGAGCAGTTCTTC.